This passage covers 24 T cell receptor beta chains from one sample sequenced in a study of blood T cell repertoires in COVID-19. Here immunoSEQ multiplex PCR was the method, and the copy in TCRdb shows in-frame clones only, minus some. The table includes a few hundred thousand clones, 70% to 90% detected once. Specimen: PBMCs or T cells enriched from blood (not recorded which). The source is a woman under 40 who had recovered from COVID-19.

The rearrangement uses TRBV7-9 and TRBJ2-7; D might be TRBD2 (5 bases). Germline loops: CDR1 SEHNR, CDR2 FQNEAQ (reference sequence). This CDR3 has 14 amino acids. Trimming removed 0 bases from V and 6 bases from J, with 12 bases in between. The CDR3 loop reads CASSLARGRGEQYF. CDR3 coding DNA: TGTGCCAGCAGCTTAGCGCGAGGGAGAGGCGAGCAGTACTTC.

The chain employs TRBV6-5 and TRBJ2-3; TRBD1 might be the D (6 bases). Deletions cut 7 bases from V and 2 bases from J, with 13 bases between. Germline loops: CDR1 MNHEY, CDR2 SVGAGI. The CDR3 is made up of 14 amino acids. CDR3 DNA sequence: TGTGCCAGCACCTCTGGACAGCACACAGATACGCAGTATTTT. This gives the protein CASTSGQHTDTQYF.

The chain uses TRBV7-2 and TRBJ2-1; TRBD1 might be the D (6 bases). Trimming took off 3 bases at V and 5 bases at J, with 11 bases between the two ends. Germline values: CDR1 SGHTA, CDR2 FQGNSA. This CDR3 has 14 amino acids. The CDR3 bases are TGTGCCAGCAGCTTGGGGGCAGGGAACAATGAGCAGTTCTTC. It translates to CASSLGAGNNEQFF.

This chain uses TRBV7-9 with TRBJ2-1; 9 nucleotides line up with TRBD1. This CDR3 contains 12 residues. CDR1 and CDR2 from the germline V gene are SEHNR and FQNEAQ (reference sequence). Unmatched junction bases numbered 2, after V lost 1 base and J lost 13 bases. CDR3: CASSLDRGQQFF. The CDR3 nucleotides are TGTGCCAGCAGCTTAGACAGGGGGCAACAGTTCTTC.

V and J are TRBV11-2 and TRBJ1-5; 10 nucleotides agree with TRBD1. This CDR3 has 13 amino acids. Germline V lookup: CDR1 SGHAT, CDR2 FQNNGV. The V gene end was trimmed by 0 bases and the J gene end by 13 bases; junction bases not matched to a gene: 3. CDR3 region: CASSLDRDRGQHF. CDR3 nucleotides: TGTGCCAGCAGCTTAGATCGGGACAGGGGTCAGCATTTT.

The chain carries TRBV6-5 and TRBJ1-4, with a tentative D call TRBD1 (6 bases). V lost 6 bases to trimming and J lost 8 bases, with 16 bases between them. There are 14 residues in the CDR3. Germline CDR1 and CDR2: MNHEY and SVGAGI. The CDR3 loop is CASSVTGFEEKLFF. CDR3 DNA: TGTGCCAGCAGCGTAACAGGGTTCGAAGAAAAACTGTTTTTT.

A few counts support this clone. The rearrangement links TRBV5-1 to TRBJ2-1, with 8 bases identical to TRBD2. V lost 4 bases and J lost 0; bases outside the gene matches: 3. CDR3 length: 15 amino acids. Germline values: CDR1 SGHRS, CDR2 YFSETQ. CDR3 nucleotide sequence: TGCGCCAGCAGCGACAGCGGGGGCTCCTACAATGAGCAGTTCTTC. The encoded protein is CASSDSGGSYNEQFF.

The genes are TRBV5-1 and TRBJ2-1; 9 bases fit TRBD2. V lost 0 bases, J lost 4 bases, and 5 bases stayed unmatched. CDR3 length: 16 residues. Per the germline V gene, CDR1 is SGHRS and CDR2 is YFSETQ. In nucleotides, the CDR3 is TGCGCCAGCAGCTTGGGACTAGCGGAACTATACAATGAGCAGTTCTTC. This translates into CASSLGLAELYNEQFF.

The CDR3 loop reads CASRPGTGGVNEQFF. In DNA, the CDR3 is TGTGCCAGCAGACCCGGGACAGGGGGAGTAAATGAGCAGTTCTTC. V usage is TRBV11-2 and J usage is TRBJ2-1; the match to TRBD1 covers 11 bases. The CDR3 spans 15 residues. The germline V gene has CDR1 SGHAT and CDR2 FQNNGV. V was pared by 6 bases and J by 7 bases, with 8 bases of the junction left unmatched.

The chain has TRBV28 and TRBJ1-5; TRBD1 matches at 8 bases. The CDR3 has 17 residues. V dropped 6 bases and J dropped 5; count of bases not matched to a gene: 15. Looked up from germline, CDR1 is MDHEN and CDR2 is SYDVKM. The CDR3 loop reads CASSPRGQGLRYQPQHF. The CDR3 DNA sequence: TGTGCCAGCAGCCCTCGCGGACAGGGTTTGAGATATCAGCCCCAGCATTTT.

The chain carries TRBV9 and TRBJ2-2, with D tentatively TRBD2 (6 bases). There are 15 residues in the CDR3. Between the trimmed V and J ends, which lost 1 base and 4 bases, there was a span of 11 bases. Germline loops: CDR1 SGDLS, CDR2 YYNGEE. The CDR3 sequence: CASSVQHSGTGELFF. CDR3 in DNA: TGTGCCAGCAGCGTACAGCATAGCGGCACCGGGGAGCTGTTTTTT.

The chain couples TRBV10-1 to TRBJ2-2; 11 nucleotides match TRBD1. Germline V gene data show CDR1 as WNHNN and CDR2 as SYGVQD (reference sequence). The CDR3 has 15 amino acids. V dropped 6 bases and J dropped 5; count of bases not matched to a gene: 5. CDR3 nucleotides: TGCGCCAGCAGAAAGGGACAGGGGGAGACCGGGGAGCTGTTTTTT. Translated, it gives CASRKGQGETGELFF.

This clone has just one count. The chain joins TRBV28 to TRBJ1-1; perhaps TRBD1 as D (5 bases). The CDR3 sequence is 13 residues long. The germline CDR1 and CDR2 sequences are MDHEN and SYDVKM. Trimming pared 11 bases from V and 4 bases from J, leaving 17 bases between. CDR3 DNA: TGTGCCGAGAGGGCAGGGAGGGCCACTGAAGCTTTCTTT. It is translated as CAERAGRATEAFF.

This chain connects TRBV5-1 to TRBJ2-7, with D perhaps matching TRBD1 (5 bases). CDR3 size: 14 residues. CDR1 SGHRS and CDR2 YFSETQ come from the germline V gene. V was shortened by 2 bases and J by 1 base, with 10 bases between the two germline ends. CDR3 in amino acids: CASSFLGASYEQYF. CDR3 nucleotide sequence: TGCGCCAGCAGCTTTTTAGGGGCGTCCTACGAGCAGTACTTC. Using reference TRBV5-1 and TRBJ2-7 for the parts outside the CDR3, the full variable domain is KAGVTQTPRYLIKTRGQQVTLSCSPISGHRSVSWYQQTPGQGLQFLFEYFSETQRNKGNFPGRFSGRQFSNSRSEMNVSTLELGDSALYLCASSFLGASYEQYFGPGTRLTVT.

The chain combines TRBV24-1 with TRBJ2-1; TRBD2 matches at 12 bases. CDR3 size: 14 residues. V lost 7 bases to trimming and J lost 7 bases; unmatched junction nucleotides: 4. Germline CDR1 reads KGHDR; CDR2 reads SFDVKD. CDR3 in amino acids: CATRTSGGLNEQFF. DNA of the CDR3: TGTGCCACCAGGACTAGCGGGGGCCTAAATGAGCAGTTCTTC.

The chain is built from TRBV7-3 and TRBJ2-1; 11 bases map to TRBD2. The CDR3 contains 15 residues. Germline-derived CDR1 and CDR2 are SGHTA and FQGTGA. The V gene end was trimmed by 2 bases and the J gene end by 7 bases; junction bases not matched to a gene: 4. The CDR3 nucleotides read TGTGCCAGCAGCTTATCCGGGACTAGCGGAAATGAGCAGTTCTTC. Amino acid sequence: CASSLSGTSGNEQFF.

V gene TRBV24-1 combines with J gene TRBJ2-3; 7 nucleotides align to TRBD1. CDR1 KGHDR and CDR2 SFDVKD come from the germline V gene. V lost 9 bases, J lost 4 bases, and 3 bases stayed unmatched. This CDR3 is 12 amino acids long. The CDR3 loop is CATRGGADTQYF. For the CDR3, the DNA is TGTGCCACCCGAGGGGGCGCAGATACGCAGTATTTT.

This rearrangement joins TRBV28 to TRBJ2-3; tentatively, D is TRBD1 (5 bases). The CDR3 sequence is 14 residues long. V gave up 1 base and J gave up 6 bases, with 11 bases separating them. Germline CDR1 and CDR2: MDHEN and SYDVKM. The CDR3 reads CASSLSKGKDTQYF. CDR3 sequence (DNA): TGTGCCAGCAGTTTATCAAAGGGGAAGGATACGCAGTATTTT.

The chain carries TRBV11-2 and TRBJ2-1; 8 bases are a match to TRBD1. Germline-derived CDR1 and CDR2 are SGHAT and FQNNGV. CDR3 length equals 16 residues. Trimming cost V 1 base and J 7 bases; bases outside gene matches: 9. The CDR3 sequence is CASSLGSQGAWNEQFF. The CDR3 nucleotides read TGTGCCAGCAGCTTAGGATCGCAGGGGGCTTGGAATGAGCAGTTCTTC.

This rearrangement joins TRBV7-3 to TRBJ2-1; 9 bases are a match to TRBD1. Germline trimming cut 1 base from V and 6 bases from J; bases unmatched to any gene: 10. CDR3 size: 17 residues. Looked up from germline, CDR1 is SGHTA and CDR2 is FQGTGA. This CDR3 is CASSLNGPGQGTNEQFF. CDR3 bases: TGTGCCAGCAGCTTAAACGGGCCGGGACAGGGTACCAATGAGCAGTTCTTC.

The V call is TRBV5-1, the J call TRBJ1-1, with 8 bases identical to TRBD1. Losses at the gene ends were 4 bases for V and 3 bases for J; bases not matched to a gene: 5. Per the germline V gene, CDR1 is SGHRS and CDR2 is YFSETQ. The CDR3 runs 14 residues. The CDR3 loop is CASSRTGKDTEAFF. Here the CDR3 DNA reads TGCGCCAGCAGCAGGACAGGGAAAGACACTGAAGCTTTCTTT.

V and J are TRBV14 and TRBJ1-3; D is unclear. From germline, CDR1 is SGHDN and CDR2 FVKESK. Between the trimmed V and J ends, which lost 5 bases and 1 base, there was a span of 15 bases. The CDR3 extends over 16 amino acids. CDR3 bases: TGTGCCAGCAGCTCCCCCTTTTCCGTTTCTGGAAACACCATATATTTT. This encodes CASSSPFSVSGNTIYF.

The chain joins TRBV6-1 to TRBJ2-2; D is unclear. Trimming took 1 base from V and 1 from J, leaving 7 bases between them. The CDR3 consists of 15 residues. CDR1 is MNHNS and CDR2 is SASEGT in the germline V gene. The CDR3 sequence: CASSEDRLNTGELFF. CDR3 bases: TGTGCCAGCAGTGAAGACAGATTGAACACCGGGGAGCTGTTTTTT.

The DNA of the CDR3 is TGTGCCAGCAGCTTAGGTCTAGCGGGAGGTTGGGAGCAGTTCTTC. Translating it yields CASSLGLAGGWEQFF. V gene TRBV7-2 combines with J gene TRBJ2-1; 11 nucleotides line up with TRBD2. Trimming removed 1 base from V and 10 bases from J; junction bases left unmatched: 6. Germline CDR1 and CDR2: SGHTA and FQGNSA. CDR3 size: 15 residues.